This record covers a single TCR beta chain. What it binds is not known. Data came from immunoSEQ multiplex PCR; TCRdb stores just in-frame clones and leaves some out. This table has about 1.1 million clones, 70% to 80% appearing once. These data originate in a study of shared clonotypes between healthy human individuals. As for the study in general: Per donor, three plates held CD4 naive cells, three held CD4 memory, two held CD8 naive and one held CD8 memory. Findings of the study overall: Approximately 5.1% was the fraction of naive CD4 clonotypes found shared across four donors. A small donor pool kept down the genetic and exposure-history diversity that was represented. Exclusively blood specimens were collected; tissue repertoires likely differ.

Material: memory CD4+ T cells from PBMCs. The subset was: CD45RA-negative fraction. This TCR was sampled from a man between 18 and 35 years old in good health. Some clones in this sample may be carry-over from other donors' samples.

The CDR3 loop reads CASSIQGIERTEAFF. In DNA, the CDR3 is TGTGCCAGCAGCATACAGGGGATCGAACGCACTGAAGCTTTCTTT. The chain recombines TRBV2 with TRBJ1-1, with 7 bases matching TRBD1. The CDR3 loop spans 15 amino acids. V shed 6 bases and J 4 bases; nucleotides not matched to a gene: 11. Per the germline V gene, CDR1 is SNHLY and CDR2 is FYNNEI.